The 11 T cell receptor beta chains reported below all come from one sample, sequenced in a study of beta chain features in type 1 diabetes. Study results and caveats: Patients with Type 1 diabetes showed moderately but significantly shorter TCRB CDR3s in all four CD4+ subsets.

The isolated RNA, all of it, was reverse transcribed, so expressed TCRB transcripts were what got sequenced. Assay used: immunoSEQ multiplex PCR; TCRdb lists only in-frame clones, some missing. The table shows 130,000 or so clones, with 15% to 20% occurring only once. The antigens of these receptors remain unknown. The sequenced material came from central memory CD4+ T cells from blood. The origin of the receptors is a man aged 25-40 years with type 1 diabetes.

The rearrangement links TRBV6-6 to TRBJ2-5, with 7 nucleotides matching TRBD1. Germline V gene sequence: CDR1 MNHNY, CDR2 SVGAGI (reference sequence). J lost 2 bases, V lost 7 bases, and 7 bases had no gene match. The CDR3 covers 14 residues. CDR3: CASTTRGQQETQYF. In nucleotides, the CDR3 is TGTGCCAGCACCACGAGGGGACAGCAAGAGACCCAGTACTTC.

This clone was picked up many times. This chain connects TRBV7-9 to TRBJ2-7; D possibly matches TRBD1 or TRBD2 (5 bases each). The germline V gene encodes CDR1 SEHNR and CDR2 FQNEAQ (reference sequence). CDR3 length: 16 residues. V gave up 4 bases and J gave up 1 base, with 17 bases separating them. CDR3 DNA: TGTGCCAGCAGCTCCCTAGCAGGGAGAGAATCCTACGAGCAGTACTTC. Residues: CASSSLAGRESYEQYF. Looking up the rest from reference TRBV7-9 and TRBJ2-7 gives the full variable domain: DTGVSQNPRHKITKRGQNVTFRCDPISEHNRLYWYRQTLGQGPEFLTYFQNEAQLEKSRLLSDRFSAERPKGSFSTLEIQRTEQGDSAMYLCASSSLAGRESYEQYFGPGTRLTVT.

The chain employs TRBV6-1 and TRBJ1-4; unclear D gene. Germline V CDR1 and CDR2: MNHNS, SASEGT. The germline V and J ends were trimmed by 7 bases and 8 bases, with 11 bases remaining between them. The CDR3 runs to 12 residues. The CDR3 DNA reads TGTGCCAGCACCCTATGGGCGGAAAAACTGTTTTTT. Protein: CASTLWAEKLFF.

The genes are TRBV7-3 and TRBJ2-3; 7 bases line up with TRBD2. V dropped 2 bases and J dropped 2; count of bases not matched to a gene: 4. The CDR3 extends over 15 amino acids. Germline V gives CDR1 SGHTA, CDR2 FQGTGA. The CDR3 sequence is CASSLGAGDTDTQYF. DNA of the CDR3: TGTGCCAGCAGCTTAGGGGCGGGGGACACAGATACGCAGTATTTT.

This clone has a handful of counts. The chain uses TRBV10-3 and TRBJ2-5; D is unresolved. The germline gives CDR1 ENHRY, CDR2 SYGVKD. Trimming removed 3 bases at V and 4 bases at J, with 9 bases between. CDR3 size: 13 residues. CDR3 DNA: TGTGCCATCAGTGAAGATTTTGGAGAGACCCAGTACTTC. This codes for CAISEDFGETQYF.

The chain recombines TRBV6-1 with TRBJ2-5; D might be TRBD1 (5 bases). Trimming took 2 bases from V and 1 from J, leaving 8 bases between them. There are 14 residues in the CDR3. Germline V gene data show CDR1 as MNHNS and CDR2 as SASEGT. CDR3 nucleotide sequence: TGTGCCAGCAGTGAATGGACACCCCAAGAGACCCAGTACTTC. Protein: CASSEWTPQETQYF.

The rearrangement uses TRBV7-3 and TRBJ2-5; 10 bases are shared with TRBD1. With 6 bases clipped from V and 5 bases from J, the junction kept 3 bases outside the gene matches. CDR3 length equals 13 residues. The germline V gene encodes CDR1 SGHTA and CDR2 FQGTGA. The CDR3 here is CASSRDRGETQYF. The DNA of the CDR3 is TGTGCCAGCAGTCGGGACAGGGGCGAGACCCAGTACTTC. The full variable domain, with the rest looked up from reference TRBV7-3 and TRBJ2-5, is GAGVSQTPSNKVTEKGKYVELRCDPISGHTALYWYRQSLGQGPEFLIYFQGTGAADDSGLPNDRFFAVRPEGSVSTLKIQRTERGDSAVYLCASSRDRGETQYFGPGTRLLVL.

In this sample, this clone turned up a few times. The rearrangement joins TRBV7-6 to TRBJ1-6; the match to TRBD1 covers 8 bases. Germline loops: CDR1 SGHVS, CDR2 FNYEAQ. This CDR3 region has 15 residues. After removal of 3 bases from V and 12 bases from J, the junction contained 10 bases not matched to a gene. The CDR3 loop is CASSFTQGGREPLHF. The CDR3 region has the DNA TGTGCCAGCAGCTTTACACAGGGGGGAAGGGAACCCCTCCACTTT.

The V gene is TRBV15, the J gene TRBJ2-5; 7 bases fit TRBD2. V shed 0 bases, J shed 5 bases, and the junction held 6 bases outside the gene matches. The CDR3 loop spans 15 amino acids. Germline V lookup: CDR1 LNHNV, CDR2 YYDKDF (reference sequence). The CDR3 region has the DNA TGTGCCACCAGCAGAGATGGGAGGGGCGGGGAGACCCAGTACTTC. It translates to CATSRDGRGGETQYF.

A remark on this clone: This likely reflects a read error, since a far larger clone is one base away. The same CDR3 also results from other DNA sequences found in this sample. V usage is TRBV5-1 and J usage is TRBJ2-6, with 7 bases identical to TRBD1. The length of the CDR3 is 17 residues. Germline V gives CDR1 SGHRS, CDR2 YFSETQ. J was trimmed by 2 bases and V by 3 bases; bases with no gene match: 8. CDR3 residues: CASSSNPQGAGANVLTF. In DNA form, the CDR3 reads TGCGCCAGCAGCTCGAATCCTCAGGGGGCTGGGGCCAACGTCCTGACTTTC.

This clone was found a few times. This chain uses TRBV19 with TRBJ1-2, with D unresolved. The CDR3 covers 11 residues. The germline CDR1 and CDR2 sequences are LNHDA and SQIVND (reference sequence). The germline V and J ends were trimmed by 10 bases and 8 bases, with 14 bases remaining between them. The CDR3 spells CATQASAGYTF. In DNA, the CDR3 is TGTGCCACCCAGGCCTCAGCAGGCTACACCTTC.